The present entry profiles one TCR beta chain with its context. Antigen: not known. This entry is derived from a study of beta chain features in type 1 diabetes. Study-wide results and limits: Type 1 diabetes patients showed a moderate but significant shortening of TCRB CDR3s in all four CD4+ subsets.

V dropped 4 bases and J dropped 5 bases, with 15 bases sitting between them. The CDR3 is 14 residues long. Germline V gene sequence: CDR1 SGHDT, CDR2 YYEEEE. Expressed TCRB transcripts were sequenced because the entire RNA isolate underwent reverse transcription. Generated by immunoSEQ multiplex PCR, the TCRdb table keeps only in-frame clones and is missing some. This repertoire shows 130,000 to 150,000 clones, about 50% found once; its top ten account for over 0.4%. The chain employs TRBV5-6 and TRBJ2-5; weak D call: TRBD2 (7 bases). This receptor was obtained from a man between 18 and 29 years old in good health. The sequencing input was Tregs from blood. In DNA form, the CDR3 reads TGTGCCAGCAGCGAAAACAGGGAGGGGGAGACCCAGTACTTC. This codes for CASSENREGETQYF.